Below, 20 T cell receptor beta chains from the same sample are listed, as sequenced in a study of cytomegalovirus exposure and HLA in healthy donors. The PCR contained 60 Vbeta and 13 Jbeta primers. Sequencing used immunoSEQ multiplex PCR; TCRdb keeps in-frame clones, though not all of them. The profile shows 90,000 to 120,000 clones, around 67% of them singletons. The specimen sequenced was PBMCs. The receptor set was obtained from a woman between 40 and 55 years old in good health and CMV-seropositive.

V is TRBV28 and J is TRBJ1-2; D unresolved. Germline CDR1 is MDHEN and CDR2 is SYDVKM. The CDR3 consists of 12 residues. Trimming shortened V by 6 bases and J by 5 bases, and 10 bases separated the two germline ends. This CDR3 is CASSGPGYGYTF. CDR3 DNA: TGTGCCAGCAGCGGCCCGGGGTATGGCTACACCTTC.

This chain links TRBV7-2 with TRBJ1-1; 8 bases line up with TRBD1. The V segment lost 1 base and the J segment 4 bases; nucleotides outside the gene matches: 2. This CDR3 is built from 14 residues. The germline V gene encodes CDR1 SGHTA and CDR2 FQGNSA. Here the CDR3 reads CASSLDTGGTEAFF. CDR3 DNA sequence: TGTGCCAGCAGCTTAGATACAGGGGGCACTGAAGCTTTCTTT.

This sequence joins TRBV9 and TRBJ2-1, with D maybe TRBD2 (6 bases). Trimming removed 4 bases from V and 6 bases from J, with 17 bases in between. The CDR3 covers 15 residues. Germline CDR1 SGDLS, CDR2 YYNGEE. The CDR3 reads CASSTIGTGINEQFF. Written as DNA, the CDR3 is TGTGCCAGCAGCACCATAGGGACTGGAATCAATGAGCAGTTCTTC.

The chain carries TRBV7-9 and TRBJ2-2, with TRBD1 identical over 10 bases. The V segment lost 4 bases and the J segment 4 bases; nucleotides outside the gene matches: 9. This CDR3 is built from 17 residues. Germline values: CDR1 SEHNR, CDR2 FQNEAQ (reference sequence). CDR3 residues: CASSSDRGRRVTGELFF. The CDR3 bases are TGTGCCAGCAGCTCCGACAGGGGGCGCCGGGTCACCGGGGAGCTGTTTTTT.

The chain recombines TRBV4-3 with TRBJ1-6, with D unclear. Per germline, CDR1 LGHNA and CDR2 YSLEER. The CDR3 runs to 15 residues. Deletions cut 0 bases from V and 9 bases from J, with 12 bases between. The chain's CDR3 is CASSQERQSGSPLHF. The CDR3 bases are TGCGCCAGCAGCCAAGAGAGGCAATCCGGTTCACCCCTCCACTTT.

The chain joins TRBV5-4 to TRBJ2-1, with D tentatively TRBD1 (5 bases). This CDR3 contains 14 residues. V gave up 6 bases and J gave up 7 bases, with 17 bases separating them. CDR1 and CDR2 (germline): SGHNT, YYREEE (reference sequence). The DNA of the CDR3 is TGTGCCAGCAACCCTGGAAGACAGCTTAATGAGCAGTTCTTC. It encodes CASNPGRQLNEQFF.

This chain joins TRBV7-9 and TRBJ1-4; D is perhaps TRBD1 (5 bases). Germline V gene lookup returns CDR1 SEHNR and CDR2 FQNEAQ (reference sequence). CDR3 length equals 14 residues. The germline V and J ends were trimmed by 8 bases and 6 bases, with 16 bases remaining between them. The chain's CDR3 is CASRPRGGDEKLFF. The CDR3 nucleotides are TGTGCCAGCCGCCCGCGGGGCGGGGATGAAAAACTGTTTTTT.

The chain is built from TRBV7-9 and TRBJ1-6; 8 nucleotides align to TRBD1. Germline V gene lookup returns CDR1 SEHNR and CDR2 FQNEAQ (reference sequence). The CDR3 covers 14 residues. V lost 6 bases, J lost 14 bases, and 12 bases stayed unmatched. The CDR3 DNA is TGTGCCAGCAGGGAAGGACAGGGTCGATTATCCCTCCACTTT. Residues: CASREGQGRLSLHF.

The CDR3 DNA follows: TGTGCCACCAGCAGAGATCTGAGAGGAGAGACCCAGTACTTC. As protein: CATSRDLRGETQYF. The chain combines TRBV15 with TRBJ2-5; D is unclear. The CDR3 consists of 14 residues. CDR1 and CDR2 (germline): LNHNV, YYDKDF (reference sequence). The V end was cut by 0 bases, the J end by 4 bases, with 9 bases between.

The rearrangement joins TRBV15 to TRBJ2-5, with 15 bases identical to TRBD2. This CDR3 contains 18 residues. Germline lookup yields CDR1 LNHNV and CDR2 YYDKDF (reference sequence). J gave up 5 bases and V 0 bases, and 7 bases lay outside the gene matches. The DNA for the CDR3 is TGTGCCACCAGCAGAGAAGACGTGGGGACTAGCGGGGGGGAGACCCAGTACTTC. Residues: CATSREDVGTSGGETQYF.

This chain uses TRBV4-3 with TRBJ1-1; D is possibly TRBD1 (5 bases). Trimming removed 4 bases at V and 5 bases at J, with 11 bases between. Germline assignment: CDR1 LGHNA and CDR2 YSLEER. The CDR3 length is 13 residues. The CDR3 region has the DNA TGCGCCAGCAGCCGAGACCGGGGGACTGAAGCTTTCTTT. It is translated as CASSRDRGTEAFF.

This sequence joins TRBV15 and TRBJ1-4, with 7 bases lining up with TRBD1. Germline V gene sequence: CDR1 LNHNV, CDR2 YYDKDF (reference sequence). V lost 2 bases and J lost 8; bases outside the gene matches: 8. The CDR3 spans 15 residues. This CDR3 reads CATSRRPGGGEKLFF. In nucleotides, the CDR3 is TGTGCCACCAGCAGAAGGCCAGGGGGAGGCGAAAAACTGTTTTTT.

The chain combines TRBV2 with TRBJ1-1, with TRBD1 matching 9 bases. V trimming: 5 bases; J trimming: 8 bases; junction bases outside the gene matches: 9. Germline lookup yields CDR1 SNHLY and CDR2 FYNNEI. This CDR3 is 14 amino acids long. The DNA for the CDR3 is TGTGCCAGCAGTCCCCAGACAGGGGGTACCGAAGCTTTCTTT. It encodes CASSPQTGGTEAFF.

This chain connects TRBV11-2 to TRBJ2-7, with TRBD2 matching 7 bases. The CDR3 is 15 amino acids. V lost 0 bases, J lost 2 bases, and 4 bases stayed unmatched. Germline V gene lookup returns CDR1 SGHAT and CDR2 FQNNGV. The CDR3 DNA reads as TGTGCCAGCAGCTTAGAAGGAGGACTAGCCTACGAGCAGTACTTC. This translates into CASSLEGGLAYEQYF.

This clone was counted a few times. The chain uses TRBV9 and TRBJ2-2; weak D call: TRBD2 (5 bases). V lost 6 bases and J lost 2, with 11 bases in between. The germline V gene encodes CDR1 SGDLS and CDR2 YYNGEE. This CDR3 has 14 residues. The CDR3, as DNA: TGTGCCAGCAATGAGGGAGTTAACACCGGGGAGCTGTTTTTT. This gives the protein CASNEGVNTGELFF. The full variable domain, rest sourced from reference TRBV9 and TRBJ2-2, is DSGVTQTPKHLITATGQRVTLRCSPRSGDLSVYWYQQSLDQGLQFLIQYYNGEERAKGNILERFSAQQFPDLHSELNLSSLELGDSALYFCASNEGVNTGELFFGEGSRLTVL.

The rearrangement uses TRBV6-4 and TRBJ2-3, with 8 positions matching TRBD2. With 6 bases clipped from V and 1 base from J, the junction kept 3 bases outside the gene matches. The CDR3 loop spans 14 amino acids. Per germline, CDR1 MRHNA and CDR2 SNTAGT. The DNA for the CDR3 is TGTGCCAGCAGCGCGGGGGGCGGCACAGATACGCAGTATTTT. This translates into CASSAGGGTDTQYF.

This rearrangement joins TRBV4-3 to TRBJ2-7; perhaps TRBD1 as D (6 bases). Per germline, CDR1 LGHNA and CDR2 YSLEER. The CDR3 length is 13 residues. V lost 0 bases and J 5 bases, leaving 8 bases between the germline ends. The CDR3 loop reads CASSQDSGDEQYF. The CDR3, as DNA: TGCGCCAGCAGCCAAGATTCAGGGGACGAGCAGTACTTC.

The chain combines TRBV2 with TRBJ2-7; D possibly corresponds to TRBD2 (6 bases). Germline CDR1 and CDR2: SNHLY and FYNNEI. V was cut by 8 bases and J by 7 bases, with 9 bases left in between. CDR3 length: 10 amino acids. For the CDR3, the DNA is TGTGCCAGCGACGGAGGGGAGCAGTACTTC. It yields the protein CASDGGEQYF.

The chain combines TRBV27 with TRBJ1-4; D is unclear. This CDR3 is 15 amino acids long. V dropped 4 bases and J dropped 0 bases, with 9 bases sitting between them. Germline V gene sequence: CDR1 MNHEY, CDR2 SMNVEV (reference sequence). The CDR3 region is CASSSHTSTNEKLFF. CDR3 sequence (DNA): TGTGCCAGCAGTTCACATACGTCAACTAATGAAAAACTGTTTTTT. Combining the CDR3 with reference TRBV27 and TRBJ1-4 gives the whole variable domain EAQVTQNPRYLITVTGKKLTVTCSQNMNHEYMSWYRQDPGLGLRQIYYSMNVEVTDKGDVPEGYKVSRKEKRNFPLILESPSPNQTSLYFCASSSHTSTNEKLFFGSGTQLSVL.

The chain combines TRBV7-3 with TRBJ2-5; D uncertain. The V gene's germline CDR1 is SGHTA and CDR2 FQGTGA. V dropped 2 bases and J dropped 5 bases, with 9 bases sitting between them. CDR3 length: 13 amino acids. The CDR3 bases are TGTGCCAGCAGCTTAGATTTCGGGGAGACCCAGTACTTC. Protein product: CASSLDFGETQYF.